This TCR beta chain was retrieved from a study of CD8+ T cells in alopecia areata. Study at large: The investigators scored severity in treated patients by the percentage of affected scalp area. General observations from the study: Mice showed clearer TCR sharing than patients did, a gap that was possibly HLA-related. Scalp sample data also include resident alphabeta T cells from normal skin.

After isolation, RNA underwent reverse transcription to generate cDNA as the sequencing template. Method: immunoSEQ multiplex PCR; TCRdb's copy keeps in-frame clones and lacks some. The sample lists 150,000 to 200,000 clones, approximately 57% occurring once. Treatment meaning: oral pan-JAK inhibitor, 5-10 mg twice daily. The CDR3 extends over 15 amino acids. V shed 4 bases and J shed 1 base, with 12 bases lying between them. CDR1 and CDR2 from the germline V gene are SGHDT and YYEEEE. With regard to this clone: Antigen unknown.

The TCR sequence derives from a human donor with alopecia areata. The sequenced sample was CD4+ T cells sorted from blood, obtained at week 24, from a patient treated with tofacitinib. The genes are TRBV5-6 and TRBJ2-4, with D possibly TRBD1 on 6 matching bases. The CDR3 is CASSVTGTAKNIQYF. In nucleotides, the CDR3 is TGTGCCAGCAGCGTGACAGGAACCGCCAAAAACATTCAGTACTTC.